The 32 T cell receptor beta chains below were found in one sample sequenced in a study of cytomegalovirus exposure and HLA in healthy donors. PCR used 60 Vbeta primers and 13 Jbeta primers. The repertoire was sequenced with immunoSEQ multiplex PCR; TCRdb's copy has only in-frame clones and lacks some. The data contain 150,000 to 200,000 clones, roughly 87% of them seen just once; the ten biggest clones take up approximately 1.5%. Sample: PBMCs. The source is a girl aged 5 to 17 in good health and CMV-seropositive.

V and J are TRBV6-6 and TRBJ1-5; 8 positions agree with TRBD1. CDR3 length equals 16 residues. The germline gives CDR1 MNHNY, CDR2 SVGAGI (reference sequence). V was pared by 8 bases and J by 2 bases, with 11 bases of the junction left unmatched. The CDR3 is CASVPTGQGGNQPQHF. CDR3 coding DNA: TGTGCCAGCGTTCCGACCGGACAGGGAGGCAATCAGCCCCAGCATTTT.

CDR3 region: CATSRDRDRGGYTF. The CDR3, as DNA: TGTGCCACCAGCAGAGATCGGGACAGGGGTGGCTACACCTTC. This rearrangement joins TRBV15 to TRBJ1-2; 10 nucleotides match TRBD1. This CDR3 has 14 residues. The V gene's germline CDR1 is LNHNV and CDR2 YYDKDF (reference sequence). V dropped 0 bases and J dropped 7; count of bases not matched to a gene: 2.

CDR3 nucleotide sequence: TGTGCCAGTAGTATAACAGGGAGCTCCTACGAGCAGTACTTC. It encodes CASSITGSSYEQYF. The V call is TRBV19, the J call TRBJ2-7, with D maybe TRBD1 (6 bases). The germline CDR1 and CDR2 sequences are LNHDA and SQIVND (reference sequence). Between the trimmed V and J ends, which lost 2 bases and 0 bases, there was a span of 8 bases. The CDR3 has 14 residues.

The chain combines TRBV4-3 with TRBJ2-3; 9 positions agree with TRBD2. Germline V gives CDR1 LGHNA, CDR2 YSLEER. The V and J ends lost 4 bases and 5 bases, in that order; junction bases with no gene match: 22. The CDR3 consists of 20 residues. The chain's CDR3 is CASSPRYLFGGGGAEDTQYF. In nucleotides, the CDR3 is TGCGCCAGCAGCCCAAGATACTTGTTCGGCGGCGGGGGGGCCGAAGATACGCAGTATTTT.

This clone appeared a few times. V gene TRBV28 combines with J gene TRBJ1-5, with D possibly matching TRBD1 (6 bases). This CDR3 has 13 residues. CDR1 is MDHEN, CDR2 SYDVKM, per germline. This CDR3 reads CDLGGSGNQPQHF. Here the CDR3 DNA reads TGTGACTTAGGGGGATCGGGCAATCAGCCCCAGCATTTT.

The chain employs TRBV5-3 and TRBJ2-5, with TRBD2 identical over 7 bases. TRBV5-3 is known as an ORF, though its function is uncertain. This CDR3 comprises 16 residues. Losses at the gene ends were 0 bases for V and 5 bases for J; bases not matched to a gene: 10. CDR3 DNA sequence: TGTGCCAGAAGCTTGGAACTCGGACGGGGGGAGGAGACCCAGTACTTC. Its translation: CARSLELGRGEETQYF.

This chain joins TRBV18 and TRBJ2-1; no firm D call. Per the germline V gene, CDR1 is KGHSH and CDR2 is LQKENI. Trimming stripped 1 base from V and 9 bases from J, with 7 bases between. The CDR3 runs 12 residues. For the CDR3, the DNA is TGTGCCAGCTCACCACTCGTCGGTGAGCAGTTCTTC. Protein sequence: CASSPLVGEQFF.

J is TRBJ2-7 and V is TRBV11-1; D call uncertain. CDR1 and CDR2 (germline): SGHAT, FQDESV (reference sequence). Trimming removed 0 bases at V and 4 bases at J, with 7 bases between. The CDR3 totals 13 residues. The CDR3 protein is CASSLAPGYEQYF. CDR3 sequence (DNA): TGTGCCAGCAGCTTAGCCCCCGGGTACGAGCAGTACTTC.

This sequence joins TRBV10-3 and TRBJ2-1; 10 bases map to TRBD2. This CDR3 has 13 residues. Germline V CDR1 and CDR2: ENHRY, SYGVKD. J lost 4 bases, V lost 9 bases, and 3 bases had no gene match. The CDR3: CAIGLADYNEQFF. As DNA, the CDR3 is TGTGCCATTGGACTAGCGGATTACAATGAGCAGTTCTTC.

The genes are TRBV28 and TRBJ1-2; D remains ambiguous. The CDR3 is made up of 13 amino acids. V was shortened by 2 bases and J by 8 bases, with 12 bases between the two germline ends. Germline CDR1 reads MDHEN; CDR2 reads SYDVKM. In DNA, the CDR3 is TGTGCCAGCAGTTTAGCCCCAGGCGTGGGCTACACCTTC. It is translated as CASSLAPGVGYTF.

The chain combines TRBV5-1 with TRBJ2-1; 9 positions agree with TRBD2. This CDR3 is built from 19 residues. Germline values: CDR1 SGHRS, CDR2 YFSETQ. V lost 0 bases, J lost 7 bases, and 17 bases stayed unmatched. The CDR3 region is CASSLGGRLAGIYENEQFF. The DNA for the CDR3 is TGCGCCAGCAGCTTGGGGGGGAGGCTAGCGGGGATATATGAGAATGAGCAGTTCTTC. The full variable domain, its missing parts supplied by reference TRBV5-1 and TRBJ2-1, is KAGVTQTPRYLIKTRGQQVTLSCSPISGHRSVSWYQQTPGQGLQFLFEYFSETQRNKGNFPGRFSGRQFSNSRSEMNVSTLELGDSALYLCASSLGGRLAGIYENEQFFGPGTRLTVL.

This clone showed up just once. This chain connects TRBV30 to TRBJ1-2; D is possibly TRBD1 (5 bases). The germline V gene has CDR1 GTSNPN and CDR2 SVGIG (reference sequence). CDR3 size: 15 residues. V lost 0 bases, J lost 4 bases, and 15 bases lay in between. The CDR3 nucleotides are TGTGCCTGGAGTGTACCGGGGGTTCGGAGCTATGGCTACACCTTC. It is translated as CAWSVPGVRSYGYTF.

The CDR3 coding sequence is TGTGCCAGCTCACCAAAGGGGGAGTTATATGGCTACACCTTC. Amino acid sequence: CASSPKGELYGYTF. The chain links TRBV18 to TRBJ1-2; D might be TRBD1 (6 bases). V was trimmed by 2 bases and J by 5 bases, leaving 12 bases between them. Germline lookup yields CDR1 KGHSH and CDR2 LQKENI. The CDR3 consists of 14 residues.

The J gene is TRBJ2-7, the V gene TRBV7-9; maybe TRBD1 (6 bases). The CDR3 consists of 13 residues. The germline V gene has CDR1 SEHNR and CDR2 FQNEAQ (reference sequence). Trimming took off 4 bases at V and 2 bases at J, with 9 bases between the two ends. The CDR3 nucleotides read TGTGCCAGCAGCTCCGGGACAACCTACGAGCAGTACTTC. Translating gives CASSSGTTYEQYF. Drawing the rest from reference TRBV7-9 and TRBJ2-7, the complete variable domain is DTGVSQNPRHKITKRGQNVTFRCDPISEHNRLYWYRQTLGQGPEFLTYFQNEAQLEKSRLLSDRFSAERPKGSFSTLEIQRTEQGDSAMYLCASSSGTTYEQYFGPGTRLTVT.

The V call is TRBV27, the J call TRBJ2-7, with D perhaps TRBD1 (6 bases). Trimming pared 5 bases from V and 3 bases from J, leaving 11 bases between. This CDR3 has 13 residues. Germline V gene sequence: CDR1 MNHEY, CDR2 SMNVEV (reference sequence). The CDR3 nucleotides read TGTGCCAGCAGTAAACAGGGTAACTACGAGCAGTACTTC. Translating it yields CASSKQGNYEQYF.

V is TRBV28 and J is TRBJ1-2; 8 bases are shared with TRBD1. The CDR3 sequence is 14 residues long. The V gene's germline CDR1 is MDHEN and CDR2 SYDVKM. With V trimmed by 5 bases and J by 2 bases, 4 bases remained unmatched. CDR3 sequence reads: CASSIRTGNYGYTF. Written as DNA, the CDR3 is TGTGCCAGCAGTATCCGGACAGGGAACTATGGCTACACCTTC.

About this clone: One junction end does not reproduce the germline sequence, and a read error may be involved. V and J are TRBV7-3 and TRBJ2-7, with D possibly matching TRBD2 (6 bases). This CDR3 region has 11 residues. Germline V gives CDR1 SGHTA, CDR2 FQGTGA. CDR3 DNA sequence: TGTGCCAGCAGCTCCGGCGGGACTCTCGACTTC. It codes for CASSSGGTLDF.

The genes are TRBV5-8 and TRBJ2-7; 7 bases agree with TRBD1. Germline loops: CDR1 SGHTS, CDR2 YDEGEE. CDR3 size: 16 residues. The V segment lost 4 bases and the J segment 2 bases; nucleotides outside the gene matches: 12. The CDR3 region has the DNA TGTGCCAGCAGCGCGGTCTTCAGGGGGTCCCCCTACGAGCAGTACTTC. It specifies CASSAVFRGSPYEQYF. Supplemented by reference TRBV5-8 and TRBJ2-7, the full variable domain reads EAGVTQSPTHLIKTRGQQATLRCSPISGHTSVYWYQQALGLGLQFLLWYDEGEERNRGNFPPRFSGRQFPNYSSELNVNALELEDSALYLCASSAVFRGSPYEQYFGPGTRLTVT.

The chain links TRBV19 to TRBJ1-5, with a tentative D call TRBD1 (6 bases). The ends were cut back, 6 bases at V and 2 bases at J, with 14 bases in the middle. This CDR3 spans 15 amino acids. CDR1 and CDR2 (germline): LNHDA, SQIVND (reference sequence). The CDR3: CASRAQGRGNQPQHF. The CDR3 coding sequence is TGTGCCAGTAGGGCACAGGGACGGGGCAATCAGCCCCAGCATTTT. Using reference TRBV19 and TRBJ1-5 for the parts outside the CDR3, the full variable domain is DGGITQSPKYLFRKEGQNVTLSCEQNLNHDAMYWYRQDPGQGLRLIYYSQIVNDFQKGDIAEGYSVSREKKESFPLTVTSAQKNPTAFYLCASRAQGRGNQPQHFGDGTRLSIL.

The CDR3 reads CASTLTPGQPFYEQYF. The CDR3 DNA reads TGTGCCAGTACCCTGACACCGGGACAGCCTTTTTACGAGCAGTACTTC. The V gene is TRBV19, the J gene TRBJ2-7, with TRBD1 identical over 7 bases. The junction had 16 bases not matched to a gene; V was cut back by 7 bases and J by 4 bases. The CDR3 totals 16 residues. Per the germline V gene, CDR1 is LNHDA and CDR2 is SQIVND (reference sequence). The full variable domain, with the rest looked up from reference TRBV19 and TRBJ2-7, is DGGITQSPKYLFRKEGQNVTLSCEQNLNHDAMYWYRQDPGQGLRLIYYSQIVNDFQKGDIAEGYSVSREKKESFPLTVTSAQKNPTAFYLCASTLTPGQPFYEQYFGPGTRLTVT.

V usage is TRBV11-2 and J usage is TRBJ2-2, with 8 bases aligning to TRBD2. The CDR3 is 15 residues long. Germline-derived CDR1 and CDR2 are SGHAT and FQNNGV. Trimming cost V 5 bases and J 8 bases; bases outside gene matches: 10. The DNA of the CDR3 is TGTGCCAGCAGCGTAAGAGTTAGCGGGATGGGGGAGCTGTTTTTT. Its protein is CASSVRVSGMGELFF.

The chain carries TRBV30 and TRBJ2-5; 14 nucleotides agree with TRBD2. V shed 3 bases and J 1 base; nucleotides not matched to a gene: 4. Germline CDR1 is GTSNPN and CDR2 is SVGIG (reference sequence). The CDR3 totals 16 residues. CDR3 loop: CAWSAGLAGGQETQYF. The CDR3 DNA reads as TGTGCCTGGAGCGCCGGACTAGCGGGGGGCCAAGAGACCCAGTACTTC.

This chain uses TRBV6-1 with TRBJ2-7, with TRBD2 identical over 10 bases. The germline V gene has CDR1 MNHNS and CDR2 SASEGT. CDR3 length: 16 amino acids. After removal of 2 bases from V and 3 bases from J, the junction contained 7 bases not matched to a gene. The CDR3 DNA reads TGTGCCAGCAGTGAACCTCGGACTAGCGGACACTACGAGCAGTACTTC. Residues: CASSEPRTSGHYEQYF.

The CDR3 sequence is CASSPNRIWGAFF. CDR3 nucleotides: TGTGCCAGCAGCCCGAACAGGATCTGGGGCGCTTTCTTT. This chain uses TRBV16 with TRBJ1-1, with D possibly being TRBD1 (5 bases). The V end was cut by 4 bases, the J end by 11 bases, with 17 bases between. This CDR3 has 13 residues. Germline-derived CDR1 and CDR2 are KGHSY and FQNENV.

The chain has TRBV19 and TRBJ2-5; D not certain. The CDR3 consists of 13 residues. Germline values: CDR1 LNHDA, CDR2 SQIVND (reference sequence). The V gene lost 9 bases and the J gene lost 4 bases, with 15 bases spanning the gap. CDR3: CASRRSGLETQYF. CDR3 DNA: TGTGCCAGCCGGAGATCCGGGTTAGAGACCCAGTACTTC.

This chain connects TRBV28 to TRBJ1-1, with TRBD1 as a possible D gene (6 bases). Germline V CDR1 and CDR2: MDHEN, SYDVKM. The CDR3 consists of 12 residues. Trimming took 2 bases from V and 6 from J, leaving 7 bases between them. CDR3 coding DNA: TGTGCCAGCAGTTTAGGGGGCCCTGAAGCTTTCTTT. Amino acid sequence: CASSLGGPEAFF.

The CDR3 DNA reads as TGTGCCAGCAGCTCGAGCGCGAGCACAGATACGCAGTATTTT. This encodes CASSSSASTDTQYF. The chain uses TRBV7-3 and TRBJ2-3; D is unclear. Germline V gene lookup returns CDR1 SGHTA and CDR2 FQGTGA. The CDR3 extends over 14 amino acids. Trimming removed 4 bases at V and 0 bases at J, with 8 bases between.

The chain uses TRBV11-2 and TRBJ2-1; 14 nucleotides line up with TRBD2. J gave up 6 bases and V 4 bases, and 5 bases lay outside the gene matches. The length of the CDR3 is 16 residues. The V gene's germline CDR1 is SGHAT and CDR2 FQNNGV. The DNA for the CDR3 is TGTGCCAGCAGCTCGGCGGGACTAGCGGGAGCCAATGAGCAGTTCTTC. It encodes CASSSAGLAGANEQFF. Looking up the rest from reference TRBV11-2 and TRBJ2-1 gives the full variable domain: EAGVAQSPRYKIIEKRQSVAFWCNPISGHATLYWYQQILGQGPKLLIQFQNNGVVDDSQLPKDRFSAERLKGVDSTLKIQPAKLEDSAVYLCASSSAGLAGANEQFFGPGTRLTVL.

The gene calls are TRBV7-9 and TRBJ1-1, with TRBD1 identical over 7 bases. After removal of 2 bases from V and 2 bases from J, the junction contained 11 bases not matched to a gene. The V gene's germline CDR1 is SEHNR and CDR2 FQNEAQ (reference sequence). The CDR3 is 17 amino acids. The CDR3, as DNA: TGTGCCAGCAGCTTACCATCAGGGGGAGGAGGAAACACTGAAGCTTTCTTT. It encodes CASSLPSGGGGNTEAFF.

The chain joins TRBV29-1 to TRBJ1-1; D is unresolved. Germline assignment: CDR1 SQVTM and CDR2 ANQGSEA. The CDR3 has 12 residues. V was trimmed by 7 bases and J by 11 bases, leaving 20 bases between them. The DNA of the CDR3 is TGCAGCGCTCCGGACGGGAGAGAGATGGCTTTCTTT. Protein: CSAPDGREMAFF.

The genes are TRBV2 and TRBJ2-1; D gene ambiguous. The V end lost 11 bases, the J end lost 9 bases, and 14 bases lay between the germline ends. CDR3 length: 11 amino acids. Germline V lookup: CDR1 SNHLY, CDR2 FYNNEI. CDR3 DNA: TGTGCCGCGCGTGCTCGTGGTGAGCAGTTCTTC. This sequence encodes CAARARGEQFF.

The chain couples TRBV4-1 to TRBJ2-1; 13 positions match TRBD2. V lost 5 bases, J lost 8 bases, and 12 bases stayed unmatched. Germline V gene data show CDR1 as MGHRA and CDR2 as YSYEKL. CDR3 length: 17 residues. The CDR3 DNA reads TGCGCCAGCAGCTATTGGGCCGGGACTAGCGGGATCGATGAGCAGTTCTTC. Translated, it gives CASSYWAGTSGIDEQFF.